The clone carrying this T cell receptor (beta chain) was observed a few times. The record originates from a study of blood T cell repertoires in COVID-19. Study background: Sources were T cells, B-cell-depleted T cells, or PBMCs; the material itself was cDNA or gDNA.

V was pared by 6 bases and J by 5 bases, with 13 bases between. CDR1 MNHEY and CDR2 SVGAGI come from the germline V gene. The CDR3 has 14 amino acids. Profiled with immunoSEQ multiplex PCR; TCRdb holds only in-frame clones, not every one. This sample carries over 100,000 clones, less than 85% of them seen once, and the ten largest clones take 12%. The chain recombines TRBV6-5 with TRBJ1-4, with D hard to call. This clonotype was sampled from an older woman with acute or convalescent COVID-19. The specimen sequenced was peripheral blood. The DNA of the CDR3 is TGTGCCAGCAGGGTCGGGTTTTCAAATGAAAAACTGTTTTTT. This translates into CASRVGFSNEKLFF.